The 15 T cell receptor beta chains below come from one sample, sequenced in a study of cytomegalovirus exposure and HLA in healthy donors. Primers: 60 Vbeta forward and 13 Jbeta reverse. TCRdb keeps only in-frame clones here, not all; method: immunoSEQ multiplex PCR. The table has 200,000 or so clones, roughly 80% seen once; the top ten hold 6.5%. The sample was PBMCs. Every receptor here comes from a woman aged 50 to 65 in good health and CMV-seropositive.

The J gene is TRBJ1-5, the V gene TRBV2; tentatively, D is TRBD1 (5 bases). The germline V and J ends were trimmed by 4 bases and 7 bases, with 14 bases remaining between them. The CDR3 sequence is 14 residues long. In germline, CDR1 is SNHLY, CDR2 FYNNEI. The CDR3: CASSGQTRGQPQHF. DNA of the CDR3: TGTGCCAGCAGTGGACAGACCCGGGGGCAGCCCCAGCATTTT.

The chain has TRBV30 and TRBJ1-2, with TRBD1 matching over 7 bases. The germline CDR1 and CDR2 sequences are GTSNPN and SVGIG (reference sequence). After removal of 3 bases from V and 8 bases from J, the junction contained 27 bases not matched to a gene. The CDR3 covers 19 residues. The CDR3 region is CAWRPTGVSSLGGTGGYTF. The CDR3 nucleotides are TGTGCCTGGAGGCCTACAGGGGTGTCCTCCCTGGGCGGGACCGGCGGCTACACCTTC. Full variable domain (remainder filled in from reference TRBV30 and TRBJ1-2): SQTIHQWPATLVQPVGSPLSLECTVEGTSNPNLYWYRQAAGRGLQLLFYSVGIGQISSEVPQNLSASRPQDRQFILSSKKLLLSDSGFYLCAWRPTGVSSLGGTGGYTFGSGTRLTVV.

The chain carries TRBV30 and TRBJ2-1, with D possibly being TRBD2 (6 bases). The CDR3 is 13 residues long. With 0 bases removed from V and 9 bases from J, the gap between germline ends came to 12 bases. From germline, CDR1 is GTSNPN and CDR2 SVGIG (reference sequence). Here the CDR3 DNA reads TGTGCCTGGAGTGTAATCCAGGGAGGTGAGCAGTTCTTC. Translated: CAWSVIQGGEQFF.

The CDR3 nucleotides are TGCGCCAGCAGCTACACTAGCGGGAGACCTCGGGGGCAGTTCTTC. It encodes CASSYTSGRPRGQFF. This chain connects TRBV5-1 to TRBJ2-1, with TRBD2 identical over 11 bases. The CDR3 has 15 residues. Germline assignment: CDR1 SGHRS and CDR2 YFSETQ. Trimming removed 3 bases from V and 12 bases from J; junction bases left unmatched: 11.

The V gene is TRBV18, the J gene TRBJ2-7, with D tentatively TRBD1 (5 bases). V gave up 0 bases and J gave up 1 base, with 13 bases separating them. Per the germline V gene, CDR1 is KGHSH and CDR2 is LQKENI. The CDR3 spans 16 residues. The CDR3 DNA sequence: TGTGCCAGCTCACCACCGGCACAGGTTCCTTCCTACGAGCAGTACTTC. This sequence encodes CASSPPAQVPSYEQYF.

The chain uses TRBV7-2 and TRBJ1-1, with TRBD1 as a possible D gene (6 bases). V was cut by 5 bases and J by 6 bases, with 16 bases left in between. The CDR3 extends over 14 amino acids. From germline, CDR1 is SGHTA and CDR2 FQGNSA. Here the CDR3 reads CASSDRVGGPEAFF. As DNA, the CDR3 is TGTGCCAGCAGCGATAGGGTGGGGGGGCCTGAAGCTTTCTTT.

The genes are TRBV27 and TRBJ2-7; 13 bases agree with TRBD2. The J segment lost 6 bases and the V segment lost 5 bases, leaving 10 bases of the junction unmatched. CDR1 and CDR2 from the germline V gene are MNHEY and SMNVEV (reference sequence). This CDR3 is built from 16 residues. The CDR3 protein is CASSPRTSGREREQYF. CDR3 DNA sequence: TGTGCCAGCAGTCCACGGACTAGCGGGAGAGAGCGCGAGCAGTACTTC.

The CDR3 sequence is CASLTGTGTLEQYF. CDR3 in DNA: TGTGCCAGTTTAACCGGGACAGGGACCCTAGAGCAGTACTTC. The V call is TRBV28, the J call TRBJ2-7, with 9 bases identical to TRBD1. Germline values: CDR1 MDHEN, CDR2 SYDVKM. This CDR3 comprises 14 residues. The trim removed 9 bases at V and 7 bases at J, leaving 13 bases unmatched.

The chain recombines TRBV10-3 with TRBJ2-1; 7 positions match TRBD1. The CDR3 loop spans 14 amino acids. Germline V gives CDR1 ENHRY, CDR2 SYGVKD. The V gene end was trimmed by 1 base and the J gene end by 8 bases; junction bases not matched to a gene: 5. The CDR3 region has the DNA TGTGCCATCAGTGAGTATCTTCAGGGGGATGAGCAGTTCTTC. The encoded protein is CAISEYLQGDEQFF.

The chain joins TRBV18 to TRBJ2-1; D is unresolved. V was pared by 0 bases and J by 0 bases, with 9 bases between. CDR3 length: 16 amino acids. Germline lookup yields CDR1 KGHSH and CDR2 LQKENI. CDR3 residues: CASSPPYPSSYNEQFF. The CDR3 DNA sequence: TGTGCCAGCTCACCACCTTATCCGAGCTCCTACAATGAGCAGTTCTTC.

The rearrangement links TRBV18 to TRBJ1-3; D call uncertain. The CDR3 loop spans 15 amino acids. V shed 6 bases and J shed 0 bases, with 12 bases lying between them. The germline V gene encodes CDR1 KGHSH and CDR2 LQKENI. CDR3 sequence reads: CASSPFESSGNTIYF. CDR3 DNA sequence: TGTGCCAGCTCCCCCTTTGAGAGCTCTGGAAACACCATATATTTT.

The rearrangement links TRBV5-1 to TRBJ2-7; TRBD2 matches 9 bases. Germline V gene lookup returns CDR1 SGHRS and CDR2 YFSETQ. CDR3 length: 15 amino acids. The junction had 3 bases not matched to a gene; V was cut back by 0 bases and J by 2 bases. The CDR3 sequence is CASSLVAGVAYEQYF. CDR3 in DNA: TGCGCCAGCAGCTTGGTAGCGGGGGTAGCCTACGAGCAGTACTTC.

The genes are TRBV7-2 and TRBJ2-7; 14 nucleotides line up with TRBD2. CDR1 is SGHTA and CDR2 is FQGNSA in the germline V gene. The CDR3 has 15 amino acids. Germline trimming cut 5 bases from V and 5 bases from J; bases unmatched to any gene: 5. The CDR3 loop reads CASSIEGLAGDEQYF. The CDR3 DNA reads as TGTGCCAGCAGCATCGAGGGACTAGCGGGGGACGAGCAGTACTTC. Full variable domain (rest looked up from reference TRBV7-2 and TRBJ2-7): GAGVSQSPSNKVTEKGKDVELRCDPISGHTALYWYRQSLGQGLEFLIYFQGNSAPDKSGLPSDRFSAERTGGSVSTLTIQRTQQEDSAVYLCASSIEGLAGDEQYFGPGTRLTVT.

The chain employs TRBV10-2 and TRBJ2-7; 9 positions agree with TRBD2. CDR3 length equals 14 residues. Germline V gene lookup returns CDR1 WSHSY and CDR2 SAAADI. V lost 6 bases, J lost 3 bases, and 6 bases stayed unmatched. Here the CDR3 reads CASRESSGSYEQYF. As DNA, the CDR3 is TGCGCCAGCAGGGAGAGTAGCGGGAGCTACGAGCAGTACTTC.

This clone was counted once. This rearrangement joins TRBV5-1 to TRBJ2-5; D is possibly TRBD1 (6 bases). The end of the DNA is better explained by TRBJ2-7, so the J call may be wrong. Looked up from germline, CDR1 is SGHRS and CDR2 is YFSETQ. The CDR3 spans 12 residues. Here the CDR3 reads CASSTDSYEQYF. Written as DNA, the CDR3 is TGCGCCAGCAGCACGGACAGTTACGAGCAGTACTTC.